The 9 T cell receptor beta chains below come from one sample, sequenced in a study of shared clonotypes between healthy human individuals. Sequenced by immunoSEQ multiplex PCR; TCRdb stores in-frame clones only, minus some. The sample contains roughly 2 million clones, approximately 95% of which appear only once. The sample was naive CD4+ T cells sorted from blood. Subset indicated: CD45RA+ positively selected. The receptors shown here come from a man aged 18 to 35 in good health.

A note on this clone: This sample also contains other DNA sequences that code for the same CDR3. The rearrangement joins TRBV5-1 to TRBJ2-7; D unclear. V was clipped by 4 bases and J by 1 base, with 9 bases between them. CDR3 length: 13 amino acids. Looked up from germline, CDR1 is SGHRS and CDR2 is YFSETQ. CDR3 region: CASSETGSYEQYF. CDR3 coding DNA: TGCGCCAGCAGCGAGACCGGATCCTACGAGCAGTACTTC.

For this clone: The same CDR3 is also encoded by other DNA sequences in this sample. The rearrangement links TRBV6-1 to TRBJ2-1, with D tentatively TRBD2 (5 bases). Germline V gene sequence: CDR1 MNHNS, CDR2 SASEGT. V shed 4 bases and J shed 0 bases, with 10 bases lying between them. The CDR3 has 15 amino acids. The CDR3 loop is CASSGSGGSYNEQFF. In DNA form, the CDR3 reads TGTGCCAGCAGTGGGAGCGGTGGCTCCTACAATGAGCAGTTCTTC.

This chain connects TRBV7-2 to TRBJ2-7; a weak D match, TRBD2 (5 bases). CDR3 length: 14 residues. Trimming took 5 bases from V and 1 from J, leaving 12 bases between them. CDR1 is SGHTA, CDR2 FQGNSA, per germline. CDR3 in DNA: TGTGCCAGCAGCCCAGAACGGGGATCCTACGAGCAGTACTTC. As protein: CASSPERGSYEQYF.

This chain connects TRBV6-4 to TRBJ1-6; the match to TRBD1 covers 9 bases. The CDR3 extends over 14 amino acids. CDR1 and CDR2 (germline): MRHNA, SNTAGT. J gave up 8 bases and V 11 bases, and 10 bases lay outside the gene matches. This CDR3 is CAPRTGASDSPLHF. Here the CDR3 DNA reads TGTGCCCCCCGGACAGGGGCGTCTGATTCACCCCTCCACTTT.

This chain links TRBV5-1 with TRBJ2-1; D is uncertain. V dropped 4 bases and J dropped 7 bases, with 18 bases sitting between them. There are 15 residues in the CDR3. CDR1 SGHRS and CDR2 YFSETQ come from the germline V gene. This chain's CDR3 is CASSPGLPTLNEQFF. CDR3 DNA sequence: TGCGCCAGCAGCCCCGGGTTACCCACACTTAATGAGCAGTTCTTC.

The J gene is TRBJ2-1, the V gene TRBV5-6, with 9 bases fitting TRBD1. Looked up from germline, CDR1 is SGHDT and CDR2 is YYEEEE. V dropped 6 bases and J dropped 0; count of bases not matched to a gene: 10. CDR3 size: 17 residues. Here the CDR3 reads CASTTGTGKGSYNEQFF. For the CDR3, the DNA is TGTGCCAGCACTACCGGGACAGGGAAAGGCTCCTACAATGAGCAGTTCTTC.

A note on this clone: The same CDR3 can be traced to other DNA sequences in this sample. The V and J genes are TRBV2 and TRBJ1-2; D unclear. Germline lookup yields CDR1 SNHLY and CDR2 FYNNEI. The CDR3 is 13 amino acids. V was shortened by 4 bases and J by 0 bases, with 6 bases between the two germline ends. Here the CDR3 DNA reads TGTGCCAGCAGTGTGGGTTCTAACTATGGCTACACCTTC. Its protein is CASSVGSNYGYTF.

On this clone: The junction shows a germline mismatch at one end, possibly a read error. The chain couples TRBV6-5 to TRBJ2-2, with 7 bases lining up with TRBD2. The CDR3 has 14 residues. CDR1 and CDR2 (germline): MNHEY, SVGAGI. The CDR3 sequence: CACRPSGNTGELFF. The CDR3 DNA sequence: TGTGCCTGCAGGCCTAGCGGGAACACCGGGGAGCTGTTTTTT.

This chain joins TRBV5-6 and TRBJ2-1; TRBD1 agrees at 12 bases. In germline, CDR1 is SGHDT, CDR2 YYEEEE. V was pared by 4 bases and J by 5 bases, with 13 bases of the junction left unmatched. The CDR3 has 18 residues. The CDR3 nucleotides are TGTGCCAGCAGCGCCCGGGACAGGGGGCTCTTTTGGGACAATGAGCAGTTCTTC. It yields the protein CASSARDRGLFWDNEQFF.